Listed below are T cell receptor beta chains from one sample, sequenced in a study of T cells after yellow fever vaccination. TCRdb re-called the 5' RACE reads with MiXCR, one entry per CDR3 protein. The table has about 130,000 distinct CDR3 sequences, 5% to 8% seen once. Sequenced here: CD4+ T cells sorted from PBMCs, sampled 10 days after the yellow fever booster vaccination. These receptors originate from a man aged 30 to 45 who received the YFV17D yellow fever vaccine. CDR3s include the opening cysteine and the closing phenylalanine or tryptophan. A D gene is named only where the DNA matches it firmly. Not all rows give a size; the values are once, few, many and, for expanded clones, a class.

many | - | TRBJ2-7 | TRBV5-6 | TGTGCCAGCAGCGCTGGCGTTAGGGTCGCCTACGAGCAGTACTTC | CASSAGVRVAYEQYF
few | - | TRBJ2-1 | TRBV30 | TGTGCCTGGAGTGTCGGACCGCGTGGGTTCTTC | CAWSVGPRGFF
many | TRBD2 | TRBJ2-5 | TRBV12-3/TRBV12-4 | TGTGCCAGCAGTTTAGCGGGCGCGGGAGGGCCGAAGACCCAGTACTTC | CASSLAGAGGPKTQYF
few | TRBD1 | TRBJ1-6 | TRBV11-2 | TGTGCCAGCAGCTCCCAACGACAGGGGGGTTCACCCCTCCACTTT | CASSSQRQGGSPLHF
many | TRBD2 | TRBJ2-3 | TRBV20-1 | TGCAGTGCTGGACTAGCGGGAGTCACAGATACGCAGTATTTT | CSAGLAGVTDTQYF
many | - | TRBJ1-1 | TRBV20-1 | TGCAGTGCTAGAGGAGGCCTGGGAGCTTTCTTT | CSARGGLGAFF
many | - | TRBJ2-2 | TRBV20-1 | TGCAGTGCTAGAGATCATAGCCTCGGCGCCGGGGAGCTGTTTTTT | CSARDHSLGAGELFF
many | - | TRBJ2-7 | TRBV5-6 | TGTGCCAGCAGGCGGGGGCCGACCTACGAGCAGTACTTC | CASRRGPTYEQYF
many | - | TRBJ2-7 | TRBV2 | TGTGCCAGCAGTGAAAGTGCCTACGAGCAGTACTTC | CASSESAYEQYF
many | - | TRBJ2-1 | TRBV27 | TGTGCCAGCAGCAAAAGGGAGAGAATGGGCAATGAGCAGTTCTTC | CASSKRERMGNEQFF
many | - | TRBJ2-5 | TRBV5-1 | TGCGCCAGCAGCCTCACTAGCATCCAAGAGACCCAGTACTTC | CASSLTSIQETQYF
many | - | TRBJ2-5 | TRBV27 | TGTGCCAGCAGTTTAGCCGTGGGAGGCCGTGGTGGGACCCAGTACTTC | CASSLAVGGRGGTQYF
many | - | TRBJ2-7 | TRBV20-1 | TGCAGTGCTACCGGGACCATCTACGAGCAGTACTTC | CSATGTIYEQYF
few | - | TRBJ2-7 | TRBV7-2 | TGTGCCAGCCGCTTGGGACCCACCGGCGAGCAGTACTTC | CASRLGPTGEQYF
many | TRBD2 | TRBJ2-3 | TRBV7-2 | TGTGCCAGCAGCCAGCTAGCGGGAATCACAGATACGCAGTATTTT | CASSQLAGITDTQYF
many | - | TRBJ1-1 | TRBV10-3 | TGTGCCATCAGTGGAGGCAACACTGAAGCTTTCTTT | CAISGGNTEAFF
many | TRBD1 | TRBJ2-7 | TRBV7-6 | TGTGCCAGCAGCCGTACAGGGGGCCCCTACGAGCAGTACTTC | CASSRTGGPYEQYF
many | TRBD2 | TRBJ2-1 | TRBV12-3/TRBV12-4 | TGTGCCAGCAGTTCCTCTGTCCTAGCGGGAGGCGGGGAGCAGTTCTTC | CASSSSVLAGGGEQFF
few | TRBD2 | TRBJ2-3 | TRBV20-1 | TGCAGTGCTAGAGCGCGTCTTCTAGCGGGAGGGCCTGATACGCAGTATTTT | CSARARLLAGGPDTQYF
many | - | TRBJ1-1 | TRBV7-9 | TGTGCCAGCAGCTTGGGGCCGACGAACACTGAAGCTTTCTTT | CASSLGPTNTEAFF
many | TRBD2 | TRBJ2-7 | TRBV7-2 | TGTGCCAGCAGCTCTCTAGCGGGAGCGATTGGGTCCTACGAGCAGTACTTC | CASSSLAGAIGSYEQYF
many | TRBD1 | TRBJ1-2 | TRBV3-1 | TGTGCCAGCAGCCAAGTCAATAAGGACAGGCTTTCGGACCGTTATGGCTACACCTTC | CASSQVNKDRLSDRYGYTF
many | TRBD2 | TRBJ2-1 | TRBV20-1 | TGCAGTGCTAACTCCCAACTAGCGGGAGTTGTATATGAGCAGTTCTTC | CSANSQLAGVVYEQFF
many | TRBD2 | TRBJ2-3 | TRBV20-1 | TGCAGTGCTGGAACGGGAGGGCCAGATACGCAGTATTTT | CSAGTGGPDTQYF
- | - | TRBJ2-7 | TRBV30 | TGTGCCTGGAGCGCACCCGCCAAGACAGGCTACGAGCAGTACTTC | CAWSAPAKTGYEQYF
many | - | TRBJ2-3 | TRBV27 | TGTGCCAGCGGGGAACATGGACGCACAGATACGCAGTATTTT | CASGEHGRTDTQYF
many | - | TRBJ2-7 | TRBV20-1 | TGCAGTGCTAGTCCCCGGGACCTAGCCTACGAGCAGTACTTC | CSASPRDLAYEQYF
few | - | TRBJ1-1 | TRBV5-1 | TGCGCCAGCAGCGGGGCCGACGGGAACACTGAAGCTTTCTTT | CASSGADGNTEAFF
- | - | TRBJ2-1 | TRBV7-2 | TGTGCCAGCAGTCCGAGCCGGGAAAACTACAATGAGCAGTTCTTC | CASSPSRENYNEQFF
- | TRBD2 | TRBJ2-1 | TRBV20-1 | TGCAGTGCTAGAGATTTGGCTAGCGGGGCGTACAATGAGCAGTTCTTC | CSARDLASGAYNEQFF
- | TRBD1 | TRBJ2-7 | TRBV20-1 | TGCAGTGCTGGACAGGGGGCATCCTACGAGCAGTACTTC | CSAGQGASYEQYF
- | - | TRBJ2-1 | TRBV18 | TGTGCCAGCTCACCTTCCCTCGGACGACGTGAGCAGTTCTTC | CASSPSLGRREQFF
many | TRBD2 | TRBJ2-5 | TRBV7-2 | TGTGCCAGCAGCTTATGGGCGGGAGGGCCCCCAGCGCAGACCCAGTACTTC | CASSLWAGGPPAQTQYF
many | - | TRBJ2-1 | TRBV7-8 | TGTGCCAGCAGCTCCCTATTGGGGGTAGTTGGGTCCAATGAGCAGTTCTTC | CASSSLLGVVGSNEQFF
many | - | TRBJ1-1 | TRBV5-1 | TGCGCCAGCAGCTCTCAACTCGGGAACACTGAAGCTTTCTTT | CASSSQLGNTEAFF
many | TRBD1 | TRBJ2-1 | TRBV18 | TGTGCCAGCTCACTCGGGACAGGACTATACAATGAGCAGTTCTTC | CASSLGTGLYNEQFF
few | - | TRBJ1-1 | TRBV6-5 | TGTGCCAGCAGTTCCACGACAGGGAACACTGAAGCTTTCTTT | CASSSTTGNTEAFF
many | - | TRBJ2-5 | TRBV5-1 | TGCGCCAGCAGCGGAGGAGAGACCCAGTACTTC | CASSGGETQYF
- | - | TRBJ2-4 | TRBV19 | TGTGCCAGTAGTACCCCACAGGGTTGGGACATTCAGTACTTC | CASSTPQGWDIQYF
many | - | TRBJ2-1 | TRBV5-6 | TGTGCCAGCGGCCCGGAGGGTCATGGAATAACGTTCTTC | CASGPEGHGITFF